The rows below give T cell receptor beta chains drawn from one sample of a study of OX40 agonist ivuxolimab in advanced cancers. Clones were read by immunoSEQ multiplex PCR, and TCRdb kept only the in-frame ones, dropping some. The table has 53,000 or so clones, about 93% seen once; the top ten hold about 18%. Specimen: CD4+ or CD8+ T cells sorted from blood, collected in a trial of the OX40 agonist ivuxolimab. These receptors originate from an adult with an advanced solid tumor such as melanoma, head and neck, liver or kidney cancer. The CDR3 runs from the conserved cysteine through the conserved F or W. Fields, in order: V gene, D gene, J gene, clone size, CDR3 DNA, CDR3 protein. D genes are given only for firm matches. Size values are once, few and many counts, or a class for expanded clones, and some rows have none.

TRBV29-1	-	TRBJ1-1	-	TGCAGCGTTCCTCGGGGGGGCACTGAAGCTTTCTTT	CSVPRGGTEAFF
TRBV7-9	TRBD1	TRBJ2-2	-	TGTGCCAGCAGCCGTTCGGGACAGGCGAACACCGGGGAGCTGTTTTTT	CASSRSGQANTGELFF
TRBV4-3	-	TRBJ2-1	-	TGCGCCAGCAGCCAAGTCGTAGGAGTAGTCTCCTACAATGAGCAGTTCTTC	CASSQVVGVVSYNEQFF
TRBV28	TRBD1	TRBJ2-6	-	TGTGCCAGCATTACGGGACAGGCACCAGGAGGGGCCAACGTCCTGACTTTC	CASITGQAPGGANVLTF
TRBV6-5	-	TRBJ2-1	-	TGTGCCAGCAGTCGGACTAATAATGAGCAGTTCTTC	CASSRTNNEQFF
TRBV7-9	TRBD2	TRBJ2-3	-	TGTGCCAGCAGCTTACTAACTAGCGGGACTAGCACAGATACGCAGTATTTT	CASSLLTSGTSTDTQYF
TRBV11-2	TRBD2	TRBJ2-3	-	TGTGCCAGCAGGCTAGCGGACACAGATACGCAGTATTTT	CASRLADTDTQYF
TRBV9	TRBD2	TRBJ2-3	-	TGTGCCAGCAGCAGTAGCGGGGCCATGACGAGCACAGATACGCAGTATTTT	CASSSSGAMTSTDTQYF
TRBV19	-	TRBJ2-1	-	TGTGCCAGTAACTGGGTAGCAAATAGAAGGAATGAGCAGTTCTTC	CASNWVANRRNEQFF
TRBV9	TRBD1	TRBJ2-7	-	TGTGCCAGCAGCGTAGACACAGGGGGCACGTACGAGCAGTACTTC	CASSVDTGGTYEQYF
TRBV11-2	-	TRBJ2-7	-	TGTGCCAGCAGCTTAGGCGAGCAGTACTTC	CASSLGEQYF
TRBV5-6	TRBD2	TRBJ2-1	-	TGTGCCAGCAGCTTCCCCGACGGGGGTCTAGCGGAATACAATGAGCAGTTCTTC	CASSFPDGGLAEYNEQFF
TRBV4-3	-	TRBJ2-1	-	TGCGCCAGCAGCCAAGTCGGGTACAATGAGCAGTTCTTC	CASSQVGYNEQFF
TRBV13	-	TRBJ2-1	medium-sized	TGTGCCAGCTCCCTTAGGGTCCCTACCTACAATGAGCAGTTCTTC	CASSLRVPTYNEQFF
TRBV6-5	TRBD1	TRBJ2-5	-	TGTGCCAGCAGTTACGGCACAGGGGCCCAAGAGACCCAGTACTTC	CASSYGTGAQETQYF
TRBV4-1	TRBD2	TRBJ2-3	-	TGCGCCAGCAGCCAGAGTAGCGGGAGGGGTATTGATACGCAGTATTTT	CASSQSSGRGIDTQYF
TRBV9	-	TRBJ1-5	-	TGTGCCAGCAGCGTAGGGGGAGGCAATCAGCCCCAGCATTTT	CASSVGGGNQPQHF
TRBV19	-	TRBJ2-7	-	TGTGCCAGCAGATCGTCGGGGGTTACGTACGAGCAGTACTTC	CASRSSGVTYEQYF
TRBV11-2	TRBD2	TRBJ2-5	-	TGTGCCAGCAGCTTATCGGGACTAGCGGGAGATACCCAGTACTTC	CASSLSGLAGDTQYF
TRBV13	-	TRBJ2-7	once	TGTGCCAGCAGCCCCGTGGAGAGTTTTACCTACGAGCAGTACTTC	CASSPVESFTYEQYF
TRBV11-2	TRBD1	TRBJ2-7	-	TGTGCCAGCAGCTTAGTGAGGACAGGGGCGGACGAGCAGTACTTC	CASSLVRTGADEQYF
TRBV28	-	TRBJ2-1	-	TGTGCCAGCAGTTTCTTGAGTTACAGGCAAATCTTATACAATGAGCAGTTCTTC	CASSFLSYRQILYNEQFF
TRBV7-9	-	TRBJ1-3	-	TGTGCCAGCAGCTTAGTCAGCTCTGGAAACACCATATATTTT	CASSLVSSGNTIYF
TRBV9	TRBD2	TRBJ2-2	-	TGTGCCAGCAGCACCCGGGGGGGGCACACCGGGGAGCTGTTTTTT	CASSTRGGHTGELFF
TRBV29-1	-	TRBJ2-3	-	TGCAGCGTTGAAGATCTTGACCTTTCCTCCACAGATACGCAGTATTTT	CSVEDLDLSSTDTQYF
TRBV11-2	-	TRBJ1-5	-	TGTGCCAGCAGCTTAGATCTGACAGCCCATCAGCCCCAGCATTTT	CASSLDLTAHQPQHF
TRBV28	TRBD1	TRBJ1-2	-	TGTGCCAGCAGTTTTAAAAGGGCAGGGGGGCTCTATGGCTACACCTTC	CASSFKRAGGLYGYTF
TRBV18	-	TRBJ2-7	-	TGTGCCAGCTCCCCCACGGTAGAAGAGCAGTACTTC	CASSPTVEEQYF
TRBV4-1	TRBD2	TRBJ2-7	-	TGCGCCAGCAGCCAAGTCAGTGCGGGAGGTTACGAGCAGTACTTC	CASSQVSAGGYEQYF
TRBV19	TRBD2	TRBJ2-7	-	TGTGCCAGTAGTCGACTAGCGGGAGGTGCCTACGAGCAGTACTTC	CASSRLAGGAYEQYF
TRBV7-9	-	TRBJ2-7	-	TGTGCCAGCAGCTTAGCCCAATCCTACGAGCAGTACTTC	CASSLAQSYEQYF
TRBV6-1	-	TRBJ1-4	-	TGTGCCAGCAGTGAAGGGGGGGGAAGGAACGAAAAACTGTTTTTT	CASSEGGGRNEKLFF
TRBV9	-	TRBJ2-3	-	TGTGCCAGCAGCCCGACCCTTAGGGGGAGTGGCACAGATACGCAGTATTTT	CASSPTLRGSGTDTQYF
TRBV6-5	-	TRBJ1-3	-	TGTGCCAGCAGTTACGGGTCTGAAGGAAACACCATATATTTT	CASSYGSEGNTIYF
TRBV5-1	TRBD2	TRBJ2-7	once	TGCGCCAGCAGCCGGGGGACTAGCGGTCAGAGCTCCTACGAGCAGTACTTC	CASSRGTSGQSSYEQYF
TRBV27	-	TRBJ1-1	-	TGTGCCAGCAGTCAGTTACTAAACACTGAAGCTTTCTTT	CASSQLLNTEAFF
TRBV4-2	TRBD2	TRBJ2-3	-	TGTGCCAGCAGCCAACGGGCGGGAGAATCTGATACGCAGTATTTT	CASSQRAGESDTQYF
TRBV7-9	TRBD1	TRBJ1-4	-	TGTGCCAGCAGCTTCCGGGACAGGGCTAGAGAAAAACTGTTTTTT	CASSFRDRAREKLFF
TRBV9	-	TRBJ2-7	-	TGTGCCAGCAGCACCTCCCCGGGCGGCGGTCAGGACGAGCAGTACTTC	CASSTSPGGGQDEQYF
TRBV7-9	TRBD2	TRBJ2-3	-	TGTGCCAGCAGCCTGGGACTAGCGGGAGCGACCGATACGCAGTATTTT	CASSLGLAGATDTQYF
TRBV10-3	-	TRBJ2-1	-	TGTGCCATCAGTGAGCGGGCCCCGAGAGGATACAATGAGCAGTTCTTC	CAISERAPRGYNEQFF
TRBV7-3	-	TRBJ2-1	-	TGTGCCAGCAGTCATTCGGCGGGGGCCTGGAGCTCCTACAATGAGCAGTTCTTC	CASSHSAGAWSSYNEQFF
TRBV28	TRBD1	TRBJ1-2	-	TGTGCCAGTGGTAAGGGGGCGACCTATGGCTACACCTTC	CASGKGATYGYTF
TRBV11-2	-	TRBJ1-1	-	TGTGCCAGCAGCTTAGTTTATATCGGAAGGAACACTGAAGCTTTCTTT	CASSLVYIGRNTEAFF
TRBV2	-	TRBJ1-1	-	TGTGCCAGCAGTGAATTTAGGTACAGACCTGAAGCTTTCTTT	CASSEFRYRPEAFF
TRBV4-3	TRBD1	TRBJ2-3	-	TGCGCCAGCAGCCAAGAGGTGACAGGGGTGACAGATACGCAGTATTTT	CASSQEVTGVTDTQYF
TRBV27	-	TRBJ2-7	-	TGTGTTTCGCAGACGGGCTACGAGCAGTACTTC	CVSQTGYEQYF
TRBV19	-	TRBJ2-5	-	TGTGCCAGTAGTACCGCCGGGGAAGAGACCCAGTACTTC	CASSTAGEETQYF
TRBV11-2	-	TRBJ2-7	-	TGTGCCAGCAGCCACTACGAGCAGTACTTC	CASSHYEQYF
TRBV5-8	TRBD1	TRBJ1-2	-	TGTGCCAGCAGCTTGGCCGTTACCGGGACAGGGTCAGGCTACACCTTC	CASSLAVTGTGSGYTF